This TCR beta chain was observed in a study of blood T cell repertoires in COVID-19. In the study overall: Spain, Italy and the United States supplied samples that represented acute and convalescent COVID-19. Sources were T cells, B-cell-depleted T cells, or PBMCs; the material itself was cDNA or gDNA.

In the authors' methods: Quantification of nucleated cells was approximated via reference gene primer amplification. Assay: immunoSEQ multiplex PCR; the TCRdb copy retains only in-frame clones and omits some. V and J calls plus clone size are reproduced from that table; the DNA served to infer D and trimming. The profile shows 150,000 to 180,000 clones, roughly 78% of them singletons. The source material was peripheral blood. The receptor's source is a man at least 80 years old with acute or convalescent COVID-19.

CDR3 amino acids: CALRAGSGNTIYF. The CDR3 coding sequence is TGTGCGTTGCGAGCGGGGAGCGGAAACACCATATATTTT. The rearrangement joins TRBV28 to TRBJ1-3; D is undetermined. Germline V gene data show CDR1 as MDHEN and CDR2 as SYDVKM. The CDR3 sequence is 13 residues long.